This passage covers 11 T cell receptor beta chains from one sample sequenced in a study of T cells expressing NK-cell markers. Using the 5' RACE reads, TCRdb records one entry per CDR3 protein without DNA. In all, the sample yields approximately 15,000 distinct CDR3 sequences. Specimen: blood T cells: a sorted CD56 or NKG2C T cell subset, CD4+ or CD8+ T cells, or bulk PBMC T cells (not recorded which). These receptors were collected from a man aged 18 to 70 in good health.

J is TRBJ2-7 and V is TRBV29-1; TCRdb reports TRBD1, a call that lacks DNA to check it against. Germline V gives CDR1 SQVTM, CDR2 ANQGSEA. This CDR3 region has 12 residues. The CDR3 region is CSVGTGSYEQYF.

The chain joins TRBV7-2 to TRBJ2-5; with no DNA, the TCRdb D assignment of TRBD2 cannot be verified. The CDR3 length is 16 residues. Germline CDR1 reads SGHTA; CDR2 reads FQGNSA. CDR3 sequence: CASSPGLALGQETQYF.

The gene calls are TRBV11-1 and TRBJ2-1. The germline CDR1 and CDR2 sequences are SGHAT and FQDESV (reference sequence). The CDR3 spans 14 residues. The CDR3 reads CASSQMGLYNEQFF.

The V gene is TRBV7-6, the J gene TRBJ2-2; TCRdb returns TRBD2, unconfirmable since there is no DNA. The V gene's germline CDR1 is SGHVS and CDR2 FNYEAQ. The CDR3 has 16 residues. CDR3 sequence reads: CASSTGLAGTTGELFF.

The chain links TRBV5-1 to TRBJ2-7. The germline gives CDR1 SGHRS, CDR2 YFSETQ. CDR3 length: 15 residues. The CDR3 region is CASRSFRGEIYEQYF.

The V gene is TRBV6-5, the J gene TRBJ2-6. There are 15 residues in the CDR3. Germline CDR1 and CDR2: MNHEY and SVGAGI. The CDR3 is CASSYEMAGANVLTF.

V usage is TRBV12-3 or TRBV12-4 and J usage is TRBJ1-2; TCRdb returns TRBD1, unconfirmable since there is no DNA. This CDR3 region has 14 residues. The CDR3 loop reads CASSPGGGVYGYTF.

The rearrangement links TRBV5-1 to TRBJ2-7; TCRdb's assignment of TRBD1 cannot be checked, as there is no DNA. This CDR3 is built from 12 residues. Per germline, CDR1 SGHRS and CDR2 YFSETQ. The CDR3 protein is CASSLGRGEQYF.

This sequence joins TRBV20-1 and TRBJ2-1; as DNA is missing, the TRBD1 call by TCRdb cannot be tested. The CDR3 is 13 residues long. CDR1 and CDR2 (germline): DFQATT, SNEGSKA (reference sequence). The CDR3 is CSARPGSYNEQFF.

The genes are TRBV5-4 and TRBJ1-2. The length of the CDR3 is 12 residues. The germline V gene encodes CDR1 SGHNT and CDR2 YYREEE (reference sequence). CDR3 region: CASSLRNYGYTF. The full variable domain, in which reference TRBV5-4 and TRBJ1-2 provide the parts outside the CDR3, is ETGVTQSPTHLIKTRGQQVTLRCSSQSGHNTVSWYQQALGQGPQFIFQYYREEENGRGNFPPRFSGLQFPNYSSELNVNALELDDSALYLCASSLRNYGYTFGSGTRLTVV.

The CDR3 loop reads CASSGQSLYEQYF. The gene calls are TRBV6-2 or TRBV6-3 and TRBJ2-7; the TRBD1 assignment by TCRdb is unverifiable without DNA. The CDR3 is 13 amino acids. Germline V gene data show CDR1 as MNHEY and CDR2 as SVGEGT.